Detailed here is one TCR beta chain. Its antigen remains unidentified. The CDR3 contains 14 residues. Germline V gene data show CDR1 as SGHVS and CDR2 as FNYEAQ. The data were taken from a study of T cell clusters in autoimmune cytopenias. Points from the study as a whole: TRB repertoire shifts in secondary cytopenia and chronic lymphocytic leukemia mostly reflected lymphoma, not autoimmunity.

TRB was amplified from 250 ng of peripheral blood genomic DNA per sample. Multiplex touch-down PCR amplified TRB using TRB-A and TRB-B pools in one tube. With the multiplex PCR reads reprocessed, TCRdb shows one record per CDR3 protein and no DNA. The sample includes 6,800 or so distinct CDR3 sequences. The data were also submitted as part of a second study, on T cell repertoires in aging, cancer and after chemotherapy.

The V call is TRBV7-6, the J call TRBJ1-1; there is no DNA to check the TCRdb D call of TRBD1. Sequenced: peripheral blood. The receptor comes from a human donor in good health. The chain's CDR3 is CASSSGEGDTEAFF.